This TCR beta chain was retrieved from a study of T cell responses to AZD1222 COVID-19 vaccine. Study-wide context: Second-dose schedules of about 4 or about 12 weeks were combined. Study outcomes and limitations: Possibly, clonal diversity was underestimated; donors were largely white British and included more females.

The repertoire was sequenced with immunoSEQ multiplex PCR; TCRdb's copy has only in-frame clones and lacks some. Here the sample spans fewer than 110,000 clones, about 93% being singletons. Germline V gene sequence: CDR1 SGHVS, CDR2 FQNEAQ. CDR3 length equals 16 residues. Trimming took 6 bases from V and 2 from J, leaving 17 bases between them. As concerns this clone: Its specificity is not known.

The rearrangement joins TRBV7-8 to TRBJ1-3, with a possible D match to TRBD1 (5 bases). The sample consisted of peripheral blood, taken on day 0 of AZD1222 vaccination. The TCR originated in an adult in good health. CDR3 protein: CASRRAPGNAGNTIYF. CDR3 DNA: TGTGCCAGCAGGCGCGCACCAGGGAACGCTGGAAACACCATATATTTT.